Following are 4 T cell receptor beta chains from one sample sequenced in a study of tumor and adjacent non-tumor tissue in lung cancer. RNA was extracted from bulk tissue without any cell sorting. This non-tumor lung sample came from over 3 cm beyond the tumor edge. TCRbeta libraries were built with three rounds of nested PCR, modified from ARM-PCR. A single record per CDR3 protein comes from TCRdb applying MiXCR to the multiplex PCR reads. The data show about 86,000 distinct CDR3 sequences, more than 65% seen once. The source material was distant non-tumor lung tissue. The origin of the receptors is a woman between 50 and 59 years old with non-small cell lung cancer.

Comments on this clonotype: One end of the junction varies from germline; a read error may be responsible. The CDR3, as DNA: TGCGCCAGCAGCCGACCCGGGACGAATTCCTACGAGCAATACTTC. Amino acid sequence: CASSRPGTNSYEQYF. The chain links TRBV4-1 to TRBJ2-7; TRBD1 or TRBD2 may be the D gene (5 bases each). Germline V gene sequence: CDR1 MGHRA, CDR2 YSYEKL. The CDR3 extends over 15 amino acids.

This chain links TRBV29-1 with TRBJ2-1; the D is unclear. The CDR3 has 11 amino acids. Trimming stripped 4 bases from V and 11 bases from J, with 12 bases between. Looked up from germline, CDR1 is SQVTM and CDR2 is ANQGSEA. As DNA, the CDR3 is TGCAGCGTTGGAAACCCGGATAAGCAGTTCTTC. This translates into CSVGNPDKQFF.

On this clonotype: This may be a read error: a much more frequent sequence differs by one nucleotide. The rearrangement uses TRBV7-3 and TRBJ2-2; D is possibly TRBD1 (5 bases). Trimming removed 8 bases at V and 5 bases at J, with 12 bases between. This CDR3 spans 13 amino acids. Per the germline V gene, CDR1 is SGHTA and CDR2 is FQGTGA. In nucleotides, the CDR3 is TGTGCCAGCCAACGTCAGGGAACCGGGGAGCTGTTTTTT. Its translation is CASQRQGTGELFF.

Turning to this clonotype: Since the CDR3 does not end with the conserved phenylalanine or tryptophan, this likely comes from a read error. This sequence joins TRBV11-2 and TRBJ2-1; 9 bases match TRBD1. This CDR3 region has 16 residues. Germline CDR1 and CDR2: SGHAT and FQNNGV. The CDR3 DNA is TGTGCCAGTAGCTTAGAGGCGGGACAGGGTATGAATGAGCAGTTCCCC. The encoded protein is CASSLEAGQGMNEQFP.